This T cell receptor beta chain was found in a study of T cell responses to AZD1222 COVID-19 vaccine. Sequenced by immunoSEQ multiplex PCR; TCRdb stores in-frame clones only, minus some. The top ten hold 9.4% of the sample, which has about 110,000 clones, around 82% seen once. Trimming removed 5 bases from V and 2 bases from J, with 12 bases in between. Germline V CDR1 and CDR2: LNHDA, SQIVND (reference sequence). This CDR3 comprises 14 residues. The specimen was peripheral blood, collected on day 0 of AZD1222 vaccination. This sequence originates from an adult in good health. The chain employs TRBV19 and TRBJ1-1; D is perhaps TRBD1 (5 bases). In DNA form, the CDR3 reads TGTGCCAGTAGTCTACCGACAGTCAACACTGAAGCTTTCTTT. The encoded protein is CASSLPTVNTEAFF.